This TCR beta chain was retrieved from a study of T cell repertoires in cytomegalovirus infection. This CDR3 spans 13 amino acids. V was pared by 4 bases and J by 4 bases, with 11 bases between. CDR1 is ENHRY, CDR2 SYGVKD, per germline. TCRdb independently ran MiXCR on the reads; one entry per CDR3 protein. The sample has hundreds of thousands of distinct CDR3 sequences, about 44% seen once. With respect to this clonotype: Its antigen is not known.

The source of this sequence is a human donor in good health (CMV status not recorded). Some clones in this sample may be carry-over from other donors' samples. The chain is built from TRBV10-3 and TRBJ2-7; D gene uncertain. Sequences were derived from cultured PBMCs, sampled from culture after CMV antigen stimulation. In nucleotides, the CDR3 is TGTGCCATCAGTGTTAATTCAGAGTACGAGCAGTACTTC. As protein: CAISVNSEYEQYF.